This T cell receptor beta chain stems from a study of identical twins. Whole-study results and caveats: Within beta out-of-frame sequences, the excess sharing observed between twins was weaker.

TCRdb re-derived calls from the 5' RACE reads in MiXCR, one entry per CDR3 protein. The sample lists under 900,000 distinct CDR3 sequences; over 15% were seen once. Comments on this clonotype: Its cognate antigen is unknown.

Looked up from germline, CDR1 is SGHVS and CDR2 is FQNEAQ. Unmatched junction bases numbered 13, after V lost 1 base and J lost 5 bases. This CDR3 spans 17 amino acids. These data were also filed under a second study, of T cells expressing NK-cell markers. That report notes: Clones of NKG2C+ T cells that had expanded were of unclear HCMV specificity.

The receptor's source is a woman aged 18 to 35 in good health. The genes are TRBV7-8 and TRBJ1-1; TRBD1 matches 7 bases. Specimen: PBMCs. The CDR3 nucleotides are TGTGCCAGCAGCTTAGAAAACAGGGGCATCGCACAAACTGAAGCTTTCTTT. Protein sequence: CASSLENRGIAQTEAFF.